The TCR beta chain described here comes from a study of blood T cell repertoires in COVID-19. CDR3 length: 15 residues. Germline V CDR1 and CDR2: MNHNS, SASEGT. J lost 0 bases, V lost 3 bases, and 1 base had no gene match. Produced via immunoSEQ multiplex PCR; TCRdb's table is partial and in-frame only. Altogether 300,000 to 450,000 clones are present, around 90% being singletons, with the ten largest covering 0.9% to 1.5%. Sequencing was done on a sample of PBMCs or T cells enriched from blood (not recorded which). This sequence was found in a woman younger than 35 who had recovered from COVID-19. The chain combines TRBV6-1 with TRBJ2-3; TRBD1 matches 9 bases. CDR3 nucleotide sequence: TGTGCCAGCAGTGAGGACAGGGGTAGCACAGATACGCAGTATTTT. Translated: CASSEDRGSTDTQYF.